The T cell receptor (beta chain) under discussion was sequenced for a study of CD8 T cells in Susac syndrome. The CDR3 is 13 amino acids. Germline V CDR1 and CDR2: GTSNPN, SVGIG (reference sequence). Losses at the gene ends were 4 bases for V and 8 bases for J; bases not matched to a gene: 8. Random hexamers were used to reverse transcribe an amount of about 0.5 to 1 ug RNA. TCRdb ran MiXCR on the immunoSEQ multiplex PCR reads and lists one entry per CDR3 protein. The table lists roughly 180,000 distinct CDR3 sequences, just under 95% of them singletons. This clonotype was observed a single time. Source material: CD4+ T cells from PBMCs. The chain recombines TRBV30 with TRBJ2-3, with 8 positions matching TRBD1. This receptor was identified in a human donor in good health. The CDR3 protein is CAWTPDRGGTQYF. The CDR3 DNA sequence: TGTGCCTGGACCCCCGACAGGGGTGGTACGCAGTATTTT.